The rows below give T cell receptor beta chains drawn from one sample of a study of T cells in localized non-small cell lung cancer. Some clones are missing from TCRdb's copy, which holds only in-frame ones; the method was immunoSEQ multiplex PCR. Of about 25,000 clones listed, 70% to 90% were seen once; the top ten hold about 9%. The material sequenced was peripheral blood mononuclear cells, taken before any cancer treatment. Receptors were obtained from a woman aged 40 to 75 with stage III lung adenocarcinoma. Both conserved end residues are part of each CDR3. The order of the fields is CDR3 DNA, CDR3 protein, D gene, clone size, V gene, J gene. D genes are given only for firm matches. Size tells how often a clone was seen (once, few, many) or the class of an expanded clone, and some rows leave it out.

CDR3nt: TGTGCCAGCAGCGTCGCCCGGGGTCGCGGGAGGGGCACAGATACGCAGTATTTT; CDR3aa: CASSVARGRGRGTDTQYF; d_gene: TRBD2; abundance: .; v_gene: TRBV9; j_gene: TRBJ2-3
CDR3nt: TGCGCCAGCAGTCCGGGGGCCACCTACAATGAGCAGTTCTTC; CDR3aa: CASSPGATYNEQFF; d_gene: .; abundance: .; v_gene: TRBV10-1; j_gene: TRBJ2-1
CDR3nt: TGTGCCAGCAGTCGGGACCAAGGGGGGGGAAAGGAGCAGTTCTTC; CDR3aa: CASSRDQGGGKEQFF; d_gene: .; abundance: .; v_gene: TRBV6-6; j_gene: TRBJ2-1
CDR3nt: TGCGCCAGCAGCCAAGGGAAGAAGGGAGGGACTGAAGCTTTCTTT; CDR3aa: CASSQGKKGGTEAFF; d_gene: .; abundance: .; v_gene: TRBV4-3; j_gene: TRBJ1-1
CDR3nt: TGTGCCAGCTCATCAACCCTCGGACAGGGGAACGATGGCTACACCTTC; CDR3aa: CASSSTLGQGNDGYTF; d_gene: TRBD1; abundance: few; v_gene: TRBV18; j_gene: TRBJ1-2
CDR3nt: TGTGCCAGCAGTTACCCGGAGTTGTCCACTGAAGCTTTCTTT; CDR3aa: CASSYPELSTEAFF; d_gene: .; abundance: .; v_gene: TRBV6-6; j_gene: TRBJ1-1
CDR3nt: TGTGCCAGCAGTGAAGGAGCCACCCGACAGCCCCAGCATTTT; CDR3aa: CASSEGATRQPQHF; d_gene: .; abundance: .; v_gene: TRBV2; j_gene: TRBJ1-5
CDR3nt: TGCGCCAGCAGCCAAGGGAAAAGGGTTCAAGAGACCCAGTACTTC; CDR3aa: CASSQGKRVQETQYF; d_gene: .; abundance: few; v_gene: TRBV4-1; j_gene: TRBJ2-5
CDR3nt: TGTGCCAGCTCTCCGGGACAGGGTCCCTCCGAGCAGTACTTC; CDR3aa: CASSPGQGPSEQYF; d_gene: TRBD1; abundance: .; v_gene: TRBV18; j_gene: TRBJ2-7
CDR3nt: TGTGCCAGCTCACCACTGCGGGAGCCAGCCTACGAGCAGTACTTC; CDR3aa: CASSPLREPAYEQYF; d_gene: TRBD2; abundance: .; v_gene: TRBV18; j_gene: TRBJ2-7
CDR3nt: TGCGCCAGCAGCTTGTGGGGGGGCGCAGCTAATGAAAAACTGTTTTTT; CDR3aa: CASSLWGGAANEKLFF; d_gene: .; abundance: .; v_gene: TRBV5-1; j_gene: TRBJ1-4
CDR3nt: TGCGCCAGCAGCCGAGCCGGGACTGGGTACTACGAGCAGTACTTC; CDR3aa: CASSRAGTGYYEQYF; d_gene: .; abundance: .; v_gene: TRBV4-1; j_gene: TRBJ2-7
CDR3nt: TGTGCCAGCAGCTTAGGGGGAAGCTTGGAGACCCAGTACTTC; CDR3aa: CASSLGGSLETQYF; d_gene: .; abundance: few; v_gene: TRBV7-7; j_gene: TRBJ2-5
CDR3nt: TGCAGCGTTGCCAGGGAATCCGGGGAGCTGTTTTTT; CDR3aa: CSVARESGELFF; d_gene: .; abundance: .; v_gene: TRBV29-1; j_gene: TRBJ2-2
CDR3nt: TGTGCCAGCAGTGGTTTACAGGGTAAACAGCCCCAGCATTTT; CDR3aa: CASSGLQGKQPQHF; d_gene: .; abundance: .; v_gene: TRBV6-1; j_gene: TRBJ1-5
CDR3nt: TGTGCCAGCAGTTTATCGGGGGGGATTCAGTGGGGCAATCAGCCCCAGCATTTT; CDR3aa: CASSLSGGIQWGNQPQHF; d_gene: .; abundance: .; v_gene: TRBV27; j_gene: TRBJ1-5
CDR3nt: TGTGCCAGTACAGGGCTAACCTACGAGCAGTACTTC; CDR3aa: CASTGLTYEQYF; d_gene: .; abundance: .; v_gene: TRBV2; j_gene: TRBJ2-7
CDR3nt: TGTGCCAGCAGAAGGGGACAGGGGGCTGGCTACACCTTC; CDR3aa: CASRRGQGAGYTF; d_gene: TRBD1; abundance: .; v_gene: TRBV7-9; j_gene: TRBJ1-2
CDR3nt: TGTGCCAGCAGCTTAAGACAGGGGGGACAAGAGACCCAGTACTTC; CDR3aa: CASSLRQGGQETQYF; d_gene: TRBD1; abundance: .; v_gene: TRBV7-2; j_gene: TRBJ2-5
CDR3nt: TGTGCCAGCAGCTCCGTAAGCGGGAGGTTGTCCACAGATACGCAGTATTTT; CDR3aa: CASSSVSGRLSTDTQYF; d_gene: TRBD2; abundance: .; v_gene: TRBV11-2; j_gene: TRBJ2-3
CDR3nt: TGTGCCAGCTCAGTGGGACAGGGGGCGGACTATGGCTACACCTTC; CDR3aa: CASSVGQGADYGYTF; d_gene: TRBD1; abundance: .; v_gene: TRBV18; j_gene: TRBJ1-2
CDR3nt: TGTGCCAGCAGCTTAGTAAGGCCAGACCAAAATTCACCCCTCCACTTT; CDR3aa: CASSLVRPDQNSPLHF; d_gene: .; abundance: .; v_gene: TRBV7-2; j_gene: TRBJ1-6
CDR3nt: TGCGCCAGCAGCCGAGCGGGAGCGGCCACCGGGGAGCTGTTTTTT; CDR3aa: CASSRAGAATGELFF; d_gene: TRBD2; abundance: .; v_gene: TRBV10-2; j_gene: TRBJ2-2
CDR3nt: TGTGCCAGTAGGACCGGGACAGGGGCTTACGAGCAGTACTTC; CDR3aa: CASRTGTGAYEQYF; d_gene: TRBD1; abundance: .; v_gene: TRBV19; j_gene: TRBJ2-7
CDR3nt: TGTGCCAGCAGTGCCATGGGACTAGCGGTCTACGAGCAGTACTTC; CDR3aa: CASSAMGLAVYEQYF; d_gene: TRBD2; abundance: .; v_gene: TRBV7-9; j_gene: TRBJ2-7
CDR3nt: TGTGCCAGCAGTGACCCCGGATTAATAGGTGAAGCTTTCTTT; CDR3aa: CASSDPGLIGEAFF; d_gene: .; abundance: .; v_gene: TRBV6-1; j_gene: TRBJ1-1
CDR3nt: TGCGCCAGCACCCGATCAGGGTCGGTGGATGAAAAACTGTTTTTT; CDR3aa: CASTRSGSVDEKLFF; d_gene: .; abundance: .; v_gene: TRBV5-1; j_gene: TRBJ1-4
CDR3nt: TGTGCCAGCAGAGGACAGCCAACTAATGAAAAACTGTTTTTT; CDR3aa: CASRGQPTNEKLFF; d_gene: .; abundance: .; v_gene: TRBV2; j_gene: TRBJ1-4
CDR3nt: TGTGCCAGCAGTTACGCGGGGCGCGGGTTGAACACTGAAGCTTTCTTT; CDR3aa: CASSYAGRGLNTEAFF; d_gene: .; abundance: .; v_gene: TRBV6-5; j_gene: TRBJ1-1
CDR3nt: TGTGCCAGCCGGACAGGTGCAACTAATGAAAAACTGTTTTTT; CDR3aa: CASRTGATNEKLFF; d_gene: TRBD1; abundance: .; v_gene: TRBV6-6; j_gene: TRBJ1-4
CDR3nt: TGTGCCAGCAGCAAACGACAGGAAGGGACTGAAGCTTTCTTT; CDR3aa: CASSKRQEGTEAFF; d_gene: .; abundance: .; v_gene: TRBV7-9; j_gene: TRBJ1-1
CDR3nt: TGCGCCAGCAGCTTAGGCGGGACTAGCGGCACAGATACGCAGTATTTT; CDR3aa: CASSLGGTSGTDTQYF; d_gene: TRBD2; abundance: .; v_gene: TRBV5-1; j_gene: TRBJ2-3
CDR3nt: TGCGCCAGCAGCCAGGACTTCCAAGAGACCCAGTACTTC; CDR3aa: CASSQDFQETQYF; d_gene: .; abundance: .; v_gene: TRBV4-3; j_gene: TRBJ2-5
CDR3nt: TGCGCCAGCAGCCAGGGGGGGGGCTATAGCACAGATACGCAGTATTTT; CDR3aa: CASSQGGGYSTDTQYF; d_gene: .; abundance: .; v_gene: TRBV4-1; j_gene: TRBJ2-3
CDR3nt: TGTGCCAGTAGTATAGATGGGAACTCCTATGGCTACACCTTC; CDR3aa: CASSIDGNSYGYTF; d_gene: .; abundance: once; v_gene: TRBV19; j_gene: TRBJ1-2
CDR3nt: TGCGCCAGCAGCACGGGACAGGCAACCTACGAGCAGTACTTC; CDR3aa: CASSTGQATYEQYF; d_gene: TRBD1; abundance: .; v_gene: TRBV5-1; j_gene: TRBJ2-7
CDR3nt: TGTGCCAGCAGGAGTATAGATGACTATGGCTACACCTTC; CDR3aa: CASRSIDDYGYTF; d_gene: .; abundance: .; v_gene: TRBV5-6; j_gene: TRBJ1-2
CDR3nt: TGTGCCACCAGGAGGGGGAATCCGGATGAAAAACTGTTTTTT; CDR3aa: CATRRGNPDEKLFF; d_gene: .; abundance: once; v_gene: TRBV15; j_gene: TRBJ1-4
CDR3nt: TGCGCCAGCAGCCCACAGGTGACTAGCGGGGTGGAGACCCAGTACTTC; CDR3aa: CASSPQVTSGVETQYF; d_gene: TRBD2; abundance: .; v_gene: TRBV4-3; j_gene: TRBJ2-5
CDR3nt: TGTGCCTGGAGCGCCCTCCGGGGGGCGGATGGCTACACCTTC; CDR3aa: CAWSALRGADGYTF; d_gene: .; abundance: .; v_gene: TRBV30; j_gene: TRBJ1-2
CDR3nt: TGTGCCAGCAGTACCACCACAGGTCGCTTTAACTATGGCTACACCTTC; CDR3aa: CASSTTTGRFNYGYTF; d_gene: .; abundance: .; v_gene: TRBV6-6; j_gene: TRBJ1-2